A single sample gave rise to the 27 T cell receptor beta chains below, sequenced in a study of CXCR3-negative and CXCR3-positive naive CD8 T cells. Study-wide points: The TRB CDR3s that CXCR3-positive naive cells carried were more hydrophobic than those of CXCR3-negative naive cells.

UMI-tagged TRB cDNA libraries were built via 5' RACE. TCRdb reprocessed the 5' RACE reads, keeping one entry per CDR3 protein, no DNA. The table gives over 150,000 distinct CDR3 sequences; the top ten clones make up nearly 0.5% of it. The antigens for these receptors are not known. Sequenced material: naive CXCR3+ CD8+ T cells from blood. As to subset: CD45RO-CCR7+CD27+CD95- naive CD8+ T cells expressing CXCR3 (TNR3+). The receptors come from a human donor in good health. Some clones in this sample may be carry-over from other donors' samples.

The chain employs TRBV14 and TRBJ2-7. Per the germline V gene, CDR1 is SGHDN and CDR2 is FVKESK. The CDR3 runs 14 residues. CDR3 region: CASSQEYSPYEQYF. The full variable domain, rest sourced from reference TRBV14 and TRBJ2-7, is EAGVTQFPSHSVIEKGQTVTLRCDPISGHDNLYWYRRVMGKEIKFLLHFVKESKQDESGMPNNRFLAERTGGTYSTLKVQPAELEDSGVYFCASSQEYSPYEQYFGPGTRLTVT.

The chain uses TRBV9 and TRBJ2-5; TCRdb calls TRBD2, which cannot be checked without DNA. Germline V gene lookup returns CDR1 SGDLS and CDR2 YYNGEE. CDR3 size: 15 residues. This CDR3 is CASSVDEGRRETQYF.

The chain recombines TRBV6-1 with TRBJ2-7. CDR3 length: 11 residues. CDR1 and CDR2 (germline): MNHNS, SASEGT. The chain's CDR3 is CASSEFYEQYF.

The chain joins TRBV4-3 to TRBJ1-4. Germline lookup yields CDR1 LGHNA and CDR2 YSLEER. CDR3 length: 14 amino acids. CDR3 amino acids: CASSPETTNEKLFF.

The rearrangement links TRBV4-1 to TRBJ1-2. Germline assignment: CDR1 MGHRA and CDR2 YSYEKL. The CDR3 totals 16 residues. The CDR3: CASSHELDGTNYGYTF.

The V gene is TRBV29-1, the J gene TRBJ2-2. The CDR3 runs to 11 residues. Germline V CDR1 and CDR2: SQVTM, ANQGSEA. The chain's CDR3 is CSVNKAGELFF.

The genes are TRBV4-2 and TRBJ2-1; TCRdb lists TRBD2, though no DNA is available to test this call. Germline loops: CDR1 LGHNA, CDR2 YNFKEQ. The CDR3 sequence is 16 residues long. The CDR3: CASSRDTSGVGGEQFF.

This chain uses TRBV28 with TRBJ2-7; the D call of TRBD1 rests on TCRdb alone, since no DNA is present to check it. The CDR3 length is 17 residues. Germline V gene data show CDR1 as MDHEN and CDR2 as SYDVKM. CDR3: CASSFGKGGETSYEQYF. The entire variable domain, with the rest obtained from reference TRBV28 and TRBJ2-7, is as follows: DVKVTQSSRYLVKRTGEKVFLECVQDMDHENMFWYRQDPGLGLRLIYFSYDVKMKEKGDIPEGYSVSREKKERFSLILESASTNQTSMYLCASSFGKGGETSYEQYFGPGTRLTVT.

The V call is TRBV29-1, the J call TRBJ2-7; TCRdb designates TRBD1, a call that cannot be tested without DNA. Germline CDR1 and CDR2: SQVTM and ANQGSEA. This CDR3 has 14 amino acids. The CDR3 sequence is CSVEDRGVTYEQYF.

This chain uses TRBV27 with TRBJ1-2; absent DNA, TCRdb's TRBD1 call cannot be checked. The germline CDR1 and CDR2 sequences are MNHEY and SMNVEV (reference sequence). The CDR3 extends over 14 amino acids. The CDR3 sequence is CASSADRVDVGYTF.

The rearrangement joins TRBV10-2 to TRBJ2-3. Per germline, CDR1 WSHSY and CDR2 SAAADI. This CDR3 region has 14 residues. The CDR3 loop reads CASGEHPNTDTQYF.

The chain uses TRBV12-3 or TRBV12-4 and TRBJ1-1. The CDR3 is 12 residues long. The CDR3 loop is CASTLGRAEAFF.

The chain carries TRBV27 and TRBJ2-7; the TCRdb D gene call, TRBD2, has no DNA to confirm it. The CDR3 contains 12 residues. The germline V gene encodes CDR1 MNHEY and CDR2 SMNVEV (reference sequence). CDR3 region: CASRALSYEQYF.

V is TRBV11-2 and J is TRBJ2-6; checking the TCRdb D call of TRBD2 is not possible without DNA. The germline V gene has CDR1 SGHAT and CDR2 FQNNGV. This CDR3 has 20 residues. CDR3 region: CASSSDASHQGLPGANVLTF.

V and J are TRBV28 and TRBJ1-1. CDR1 is MDHEN and CDR2 is SYDVKM in the germline V gene. The CDR3 loop spans 13 amino acids. CDR3 loop: CASSISVNTEAFF.

CDR3 sequence: CASSPGQGDIYGYTF. The V gene is TRBV9, the J gene TRBJ1-2; TCRdb outputs TRBD1, but without DNA this stays unchecked. The germline V gene has CDR1 SGDLS and CDR2 YYNGEE. The CDR3 totals 15 residues.

The gene calls are TRBV18 and TRBJ2-5. This CDR3 has 14 residues. CDR1 KGHSH and CDR2 LQKENI come from the germline V gene. The CDR3 loop reads CASSPRGLQETQYF.

The rearrangement uses TRBV4-1 and TRBJ2-7. Germline V CDR1 and CDR2: MGHRA, YSYEKL. The CDR3 sequence is 15 residues long. CDR3 region: CASSQDLGRLYEQYF.

The rearrangement uses TRBV23-1 and TRBJ1-6. TRBV23-1 is filed as an ORF, its function uncertain. The CDR3 is 13 amino acids. This chain's CDR3 is CASNWGYNSPLHF.

CDR3 sequence: CASSLGLNTGELFF. This chain connects TRBV7-2 to TRBJ2-2. Per the germline V gene, CDR1 is SGHTA and CDR2 is FQGNSA. The CDR3 totals 14 residues.

The V gene is TRBV7-2, the J gene TRBJ2-3; TCRdb selects TRBD2, and the lack of DNA leaves this call unchecked. CDR1 SGHTA and CDR2 FQGNSA come from the germline V gene. The length of the CDR3 is 18 residues. CDR3 residues: CASSLDRGSGTSTDTQYF.

The rearrangement joins TRBV4-1 to TRBJ2-2; the D call from TCRdb, TRBD2, cannot be confirmed without DNA. The CDR3 is 16 amino acids. Germline CDR1 and CDR2: MGHRA and YSYEKL. This chain's CDR3 is CASSQELAGGTGELFF.

V gene TRBV28 combines with J gene TRBJ2-5; no DNA is available, so the TRBD1 call from TCRdb remains unchecked. CDR1 is MDHEN and CDR2 is SYDVKM in the germline V gene. This CDR3 comprises 13 residues. The CDR3 sequence is CASSPHPVQTQYF. The full variable domain, its missing parts supplied by reference TRBV28 and TRBJ2-5, is DVKVTQSSRYLVKRTGEKVFLECVQDMDHENMFWYRQDPGLGLRLIYFSYDVKMKEKGDIPEGYSVSREKKERFSLILESASTNQTSMYLCASSPHPVQTQYFGPGTRLLVL.

The genes are TRBV29-1 and TRBJ2-1. Per the germline V gene, CDR1 is SQVTM and CDR2 is ANQGSEA. The length of the CDR3 is 11 residues. CDR3 in amino acids: CSVEDLRGQFF.

CDR3: CASSPDTENRPLLMNTEAFF. The chain is built from TRBV7-3 and TRBJ1-1; TCRdb calls TRBD1, which cannot be checked without DNA. The CDR3 consists of 20 residues. The germline V gene encodes CDR1 SGHTA and CDR2 FQGTGA.

The chain has TRBV29-1 and TRBJ2-2; TCRdb calls TRBD2, which cannot be checked without DNA. The germline CDR1 and CDR2 sequences are SQVTM and ANQGSEA. The CDR3 has 13 residues. This CDR3 is CSVIAGLSGELFF.

This chain connects TRBV28 to TRBJ2-7; TCRdb's D call, TRBD1, is unchecked because there is no DNA. CDR3 size: 16 residues. Per the germline V gene, CDR1 is MDHEN and CDR2 is SYDVKM. The CDR3 here is CASSGTGGFRSYEQYF.